These T cell receptor beta chains were read from a single sample in a study of a mutant IDH1 vaccine in newly diagnosed glioma. The repertoire was sequenced with immunoSEQ multiplex PCR; TCRdb's copy has only in-frame clones and lacks some. Of approximately 60,000 clones listed, 60% to 75% are singletons. These receptors have no known antigen. This material consisted of PBMCs, taken from a glioma patient whose treatment included an IDH1 peptide vaccine. These TCRs come from a man aged 50-60 years with glioma. Both conserved end residues are part of each CDR3. A D gene is named only where the DNA matches it firmly. For some rows the clone size is stated as once, few or many, or as a class when expanded; others skip it.

v_gene	d_gene	abundance	j_gene	CDR3nt	CDR3aa
TRBV4-1	NA	once	TRBJ1-5	TGCGCCAGCAGCCAAGAAAGTTCGGGGCAGCGGCATTTT	CASSQESSGQRHF
TRBV2	NA	many	TRBJ2-6	TGTGCCAGCAGCGCGGAGGCTGGGGCCAACGTCCTGACTTTC	CASSAEAGANVLTF
TRBV9	NA	NA	TRBJ2-7	TGTGCCAGCAGCGTAGAGGGTGGACCATACTACGAGCAGTACTTC	CASSVEGGPYYEQYF
TRBV30	NA	NA	TRBJ1-5	TGTGCCGGGGGGAATAGCAATCAGCCCCAGCATTTT	CAGGNSNQPQHF
TRBV4-1	NA	NA	TRBJ2-3	TGCGCCAGCAGCCAGGCCTCTAGCACAGATACGCAGTATTTT	CASSQASSTDTQYF
TRBV9	TRBD1	NA	TRBJ1-4	TGTGCCAGCAGCACCCAGGGGGGAAGGAATGAAAAACTGTTTTTT	CASSTQGGRNEKLFF
TRBV29-1	NA	NA	TRBJ2-7	TGCAGCGTCACAGGGGGGGAGTACGAGCAGTACTTC	CSVTGGEYEQYF
TRBV7-8	NA	NA	TRBJ2-1	TGTGCCAGCAGCTTGAGAGGCACAGGACTGAGCTCCTACAATGAGCAGTTCTTC	CASSLRGTGLSSYNEQFF
TRBV5-4	NA	NA	TRBJ1-1	TGTGCCAGCAGTTCAGACGGCCTCGGGAAGATCTTT	CASSSDGLGKIF
TRBV25-1	NA	NA	TRBJ1-2	TGTGCCAGCAGTGCCGGGTACAGGGAAGGTGGATATGGCTACACCTTC	CASSAGYREGGYGYTF
TRBV29-1	NA	once	TRBJ1-1	TGCAGCGTTGAGGTCCACGAGAACACTGAAGCTTTCTTT	CSVEVHENTEAFF
TRBV27	TRBD2	once	TRBJ2-7	TGTGCCAGCAGTCCCTACGATAGCGGGGGGGCCTCCTACGAGCAGTACTTC	CASSPYDSGGASYEQYF
TRBV30	NA	NA	TRBJ1-3	TGTGCCTGGAGTGTCGGGAGCTCTGGAAACACCATATATTTT	CAWSVGSSGNTIYF
TRBV2	NA	few	TRBJ1-6	TGTGCCAGCAGCCCCTCGGTAGGGGCGAATAATTCACCCCTCCACTTT	CASSPSVGANNSPLHF
TRBV19	TRBD1	NA	TRBJ2-2	TGTGCCAGTAGTATAGGACAGGGGGCCGCATCCACCGGGGAGCTGTTTTTT	CASSIGQGAASTGELFF
TRBV4-2	TRBD1	NA	TRBJ2-1	TGTGCCAGCAGCCAAGAGGACAGGGCTGCGAATATCAATGAGCAGTTCTTC	CASSQEDRAANINEQFF
TRBV10-2	NA	NA	TRBJ2-1	TGCGCCAGCAGTGAGTGGGAAGCAAAGGACAATGAGCAGTTCTTC	CASSEWEAKDNEQFF
TRBV20-1	NA	few	TRBJ1-1	TGCAGTGCGCCCAGGGTAACTGAAGCTTTCTTT	CSAPRVTEAFF
TRBV11-1	TRBD1	NA	TRBJ1-1	TGTGCCAGCAGCCCCCGGGACAGGGGGAATGAAGCTTTCTTT	CASSPRDRGNEAFF
TRBV2	TRBD1	NA	TRBJ1-1	TGTGCCAGCATATGGGACAGGTCTGCTTTCTTT	CASIWDRSAFF
TRBV6-5	NA	NA	TRBJ1-4	TGTGCCAGCAGTTACTCGAAAAACAGGGAACATGAAAAACTGTTTTTT	CASSYSKNREHEKLFF
TRBV4-3	TRBD2	NA	TRBJ2-1	TGCGCCAGCAGCCAAGATTTCGGTCCGACTAGCGGGGGGGCGAGGGGTGAGCAGTTCTTC	CASSQDFGPTSGGARGEQFF
TRBV6-1	TRBD1	NA	TRBJ1-2	TGTGCCAGCAGTGAAGAGAAGGGCAGGGGGCCAGGCTACACCTTC	CASSEEKGRGPGYTF
TRBV14	NA	NA	TRBJ2-5	TGTGCCAGCAGCCAAGAACGACAGACCCAGTACTTC	CASSQERQTQYF
TRBV5-1	NA	NA	TRBJ1-6	TGCGCCAGCAGCTTGTTGGGCGTTTCCTATAATTCACCCCTCCACTTT	CASSLLGVSYNSPLHF
TRBV2	NA	few	TRBJ1-2	TGTGCCAGCAGGACCAGGGACAGCTACACCTTC	CASRTRDSYTF
TRBV18	NA	NA	TRBJ2-2	TGTGCCAGCTCACCAAACTCAGGGTACACCGGGGAGCTGTTTTTT	CASSPNSGYTGELFF
TRBV11-2	TRBD1	NA	TRBJ1-2	TGTGCCAGCAGCAAGTCCGGGACAGGGGTTGGCTACACCTTC	CASSKSGTGVGYTF
TRBV30	NA	NA	TRBJ1-2	TGTGCCTCCTCAACCAACTATGGCTACACCTTC	CASSTNYGYTF
TRBV5-1	NA	once	TRBJ2-3	TGCGCCAGCGGGCCCGCGGGGGCCGCCCCTTTCACAGATACGCAGTATTTT	CASGPAGAAPFTDTQYF
TRBV30	NA	few	TRBJ1-1	TGTGCCTGGAGTCCTTACACCGGGTACACTGAAGCTTTCTTT	CAWSPYTGYTEAFF